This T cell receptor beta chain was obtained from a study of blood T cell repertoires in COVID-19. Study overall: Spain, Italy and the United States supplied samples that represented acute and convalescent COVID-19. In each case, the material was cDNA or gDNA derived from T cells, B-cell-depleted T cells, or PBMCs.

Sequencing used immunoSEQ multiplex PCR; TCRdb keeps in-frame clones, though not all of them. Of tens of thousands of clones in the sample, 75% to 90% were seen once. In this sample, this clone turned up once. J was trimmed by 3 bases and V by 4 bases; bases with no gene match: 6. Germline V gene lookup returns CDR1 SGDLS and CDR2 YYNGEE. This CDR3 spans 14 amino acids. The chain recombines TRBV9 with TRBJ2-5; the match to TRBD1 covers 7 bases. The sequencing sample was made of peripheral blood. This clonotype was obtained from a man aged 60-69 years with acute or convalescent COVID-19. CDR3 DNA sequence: TGTGCCAGCAGCACACGGGACAGCAAAGAGACCCAGTACTTC. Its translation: CASSTRDSKETQYF.